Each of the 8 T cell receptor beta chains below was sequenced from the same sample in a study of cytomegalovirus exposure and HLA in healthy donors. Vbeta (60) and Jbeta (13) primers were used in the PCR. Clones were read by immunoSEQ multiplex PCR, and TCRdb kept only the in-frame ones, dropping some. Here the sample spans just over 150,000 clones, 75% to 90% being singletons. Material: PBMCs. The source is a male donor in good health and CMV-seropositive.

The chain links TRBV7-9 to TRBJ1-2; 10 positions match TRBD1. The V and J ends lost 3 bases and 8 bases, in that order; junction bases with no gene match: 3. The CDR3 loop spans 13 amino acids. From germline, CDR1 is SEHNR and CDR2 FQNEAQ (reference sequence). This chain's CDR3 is CASSFDRGQGYTF. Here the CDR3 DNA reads TGTGCCAGCAGCTTTGACAGGGGGCAAGGCTACACCTTC. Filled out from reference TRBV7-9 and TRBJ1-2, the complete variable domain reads DTGVSQNPRHKITKRGQNVTFRCDPISEHNRLYWYRQTLGQGPEFLTYFQNEAQLEKSRLLSDRFSAERPKGSFSTLEIQRTEQGDSAMYLCASSFDRGQGYTFGSGTRLTVV.

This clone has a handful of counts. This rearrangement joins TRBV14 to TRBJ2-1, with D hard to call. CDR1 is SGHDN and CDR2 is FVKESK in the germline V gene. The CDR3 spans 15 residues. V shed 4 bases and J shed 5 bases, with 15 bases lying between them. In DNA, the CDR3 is TGTGCCAGCAGCCCCCGGGTCCTGCCGAACAATGAGCAGTTCTTC. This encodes CASSPRVLPNNEQFF. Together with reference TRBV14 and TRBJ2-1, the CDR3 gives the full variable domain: EAGVTQFPSHSVIEKGQTVTLRCDPISGHDNLYWYRRVMGKEIKFLLHFVKESKQDESGMPNNRFLAERTGGTYSTLKVQPAELEDSGVYFCASSPRVLPNNEQFFGPGTRLTVL.

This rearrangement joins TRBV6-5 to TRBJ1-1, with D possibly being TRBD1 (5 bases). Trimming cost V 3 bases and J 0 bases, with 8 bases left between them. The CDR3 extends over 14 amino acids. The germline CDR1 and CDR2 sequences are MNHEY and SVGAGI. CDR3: CASSYQGLNTEAFF. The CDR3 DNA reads TGTGCCAGCAGTTATCAGGGTCTGAACACTGAAGCTTTCTTT.

This CDR3 is CASSPFFKPGNTIYF. The CDR3 nucleotides read TGCGCCAGCAGCCCATTCTTCAAGCCTGGAAACACCATATATTTT. J is TRBJ1-3 and V is TRBV4-1; D gene unclear. Germline-derived CDR1 and CDR2 are MGHRA and YSYEKL. Trimming stripped 4 bases from V and 2 bases from J, with 12 bases between. This CDR3 has 15 residues.

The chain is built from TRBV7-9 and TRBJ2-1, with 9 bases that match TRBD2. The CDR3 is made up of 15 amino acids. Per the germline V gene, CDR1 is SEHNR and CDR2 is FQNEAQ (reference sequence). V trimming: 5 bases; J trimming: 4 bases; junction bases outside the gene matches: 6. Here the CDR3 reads CASSPAGGSYNEQFF. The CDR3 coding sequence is TGTGCCAGCAGCCCCGCGGGAGGGTCATACAATGAGCAGTTCTTC. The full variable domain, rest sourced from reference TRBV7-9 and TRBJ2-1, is DTGVSQNPRHKITKRGQNVTFRCDPISEHNRLYWYRQTLGQGPEFLTYFQNEAQLEKSRLLSDRFSAERPKGSFSTLEIQRTEQGDSAMYLCASSPAGGSYNEQFFGPGTRLTVL.

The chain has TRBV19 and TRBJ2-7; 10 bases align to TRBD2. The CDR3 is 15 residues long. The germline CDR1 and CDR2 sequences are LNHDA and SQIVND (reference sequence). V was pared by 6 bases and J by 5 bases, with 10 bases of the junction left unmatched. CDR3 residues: CASRDLAGVYHEQYF. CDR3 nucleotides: TGTGCCAGTAGAGATCTAGCGGGAGTTTACCACGAGCAGTACTTC. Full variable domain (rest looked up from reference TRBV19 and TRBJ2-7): DGGITQSPKYLFRKEGQNVTLSCEQNLNHDAMYWYRQDPGQGLRLIYYSQIVNDFQKGDIAEGYSVSREKKESFPLTVTSAQKNPTAFYLCASRDLAGVYHEQYFGPGTRLTVT.

CDR3 protein: CASRLGGSGSWQFF. The CDR3 DNA follows: TGTGCAAGTCGCTTAGGAGGTAGCGGGAGTTGGCAGTTCTTC. The V and J genes are TRBV12-2 and TRBJ2-1; the DNA was not compared with TRBD2, the D call given in the table. TRBV12-2 is a documented pseudogene. The CDR3 spans 14 residues.

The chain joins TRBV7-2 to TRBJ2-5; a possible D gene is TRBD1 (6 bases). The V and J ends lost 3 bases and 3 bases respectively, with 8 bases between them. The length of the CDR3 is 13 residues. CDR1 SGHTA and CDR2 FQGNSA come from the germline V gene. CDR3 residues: CASSFNREETQYF. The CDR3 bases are TGTGCCAGCAGCTTTAACAGGGAAGAGACCCAGTACTTC.